The next 10 T cell receptor beta chains were all read from a single sample in a study of cytomegalovirus exposure and HLA in healthy donors. The PCR was carried out with 60 Vbeta primers and 13 Jbeta primers. Some clones are missing from TCRdb's copy, which holds only in-frame ones; the method was immunoSEQ multiplex PCR. The repertoire holds around 180,000 clones, with around 73% as singletons. Sequencing used PBMCs. Receptors were obtained from a man in his 60s in good health and CMV-seronegative.

The V gene is TRBV7-9, the J gene TRBJ1-1; tentative D call: TRBD1 (5 bases). The CDR3 loop spans 18 amino acids. From germline, CDR1 is SEHNR and CDR2 FQNEAQ (reference sequence). With 3 bases removed from V and 1 base from J, the gap between germline ends came to 21 bases. CDR3 amino acids: CASSFGVGGNRWNTEAFF. CDR3 nucleotide sequence: TGTGCCAGCAGCTTTGGGGTTGGGGGGAATCGGTGGAACACTGAAGCTTTCTTT.

The chain couples TRBV7-3 to TRBJ2-5; 9 positions agree with TRBD1. CDR3 length equals 15 residues. The germline V gene has CDR1 SGHTA and CDR2 FQGTGA. V lost 4 bases, J lost 5 bases, and 8 bases stayed unmatched. The chain's CDR3 is CASSSDRGTGETQYF. For the CDR3, the DNA is TGTGCCAGCAGCTCGGACAGGGGAACCGGTGAGACCCAGTACTTC.

The V and J genes are TRBV19 and TRBJ1-1; TRBD1 aligns across 10 bases. V shed 5 bases and J 5 bases; nucleotides not matched to a gene: 8. The CDR3 is made up of 15 amino acids. Germline V CDR1 and CDR2: LNHDA, SQIVND (reference sequence). The CDR3 DNA reads as TGTGCCAGTAGTGTGGGACAGGGGTCATTGACTGAAGCTTTCTTT. As protein: CASSVGQGSLTEAFF.

This chain joins TRBV6-5 and TRBJ1-1; TRBD1 might be the D (5 bases). The CDR3 runs to 13 residues. Germline V gene data show CDR1 as MNHEY and CDR2 as SVGAGI. Between the trimmed V and J ends, which lost 8 bases and 0 bases, there was a span of 10 bases. The CDR3: CASSDTLNTEAFF. CDR3 DNA: TGTGCCAGCTCGGACACGTTGAACACTGAAGCTTTCTTT.

This clone was counted once. V usage is TRBV7-2 and J usage is TRBJ2-7; no clear D. From germline, CDR1 is SGHTA and CDR2 FQGNSA. Between the trimmed V and J ends, which lost 1 base and 0 bases, there was a span of 13 bases. The CDR3 is 16 residues long. As DNA, the CDR3 is TGTGCCAGCAGCTTAGAAGTTTTTGGGCCCTCCTACGAGCAGTACTTC. It encodes CASSLEVFGPSYEQYF.

This clone was seen only a few times. The rearrangement uses TRBV11-2 and TRBJ2-5; tentatively, D is TRBD2 (5 bases). CDR1 and CDR2 (germline): SGHAT, FQNNGV. The V and J ends lost 0 bases and 5 bases respectively, with 13 bases between them. This CDR3 region has 15 residues. Here the CDR3 DNA reads TGTGCCAGCAGCTTAGATACCGGACTTTGGGAGACCCAGTACTTC. Translated: CASSLDTGLWETQYF.

The gene calls are TRBV28 and TRBJ1-1; D is perhaps TRBD1 (6 bases). The ends were cut back, 3 bases at V and 14 bases at J, with 19 bases in the middle. The CDR3 sequence is 13 residues long. Germline values: CDR1 MDHEN, CDR2 SYDVKM. CDR3 nucleotides: TGTGCCAGCAGTTTGGGCCGCCTGGGGGGGCAATTCTTT. It encodes CASSLGRLGGQFF.

The chain links TRBV9 to TRBJ1-4, with 9 bases fitting TRBD1. V lost 2 bases, J lost 4 bases, and 6 bases stayed unmatched. The CDR3 totals 16 residues. Per the germline V gene, CDR1 is SGDLS and CDR2 is YYNGEE. CDR3 nucleotide sequence: TGTGCCAGCAGCGTCTCGACAGGGGGGCTTAATGAAAAACTGTTTTTT. This encodes CASSVSTGGLNEKLFF.

This clone was seen only once. This rearrangement joins TRBV2 to TRBJ1-2; no reliable D call. The length of the CDR3 is 15 residues. CDR1 is SNHLY and CDR2 is FYNNEI in the germline V gene. Between the trimmed V and J ends, which lost 2 bases and 1 base, there was a span of 11 bases. The CDR3 DNA reads as TGTGCCAGCAGTGAACGGCAGCGAAATAACTATGGCTACACCTTC. Protein: CASSERQRNNYGYTF.

This sequence joins TRBV5-1 and TRBJ2-3; D is unclear. Trimming shortened V by 0 bases and J by 2 bases, and 13 bases separated the two germline ends. The CDR3 has 16 residues. Per germline, CDR1 SGHRS and CDR2 YFSETQ. The chain's CDR3 is CASSLGGGRNTDTQYF. The CDR3 DNA is TGCGCCAGCAGCTTGGGTGGTGGCAGGAACACAGATACGCAGTATTTT.